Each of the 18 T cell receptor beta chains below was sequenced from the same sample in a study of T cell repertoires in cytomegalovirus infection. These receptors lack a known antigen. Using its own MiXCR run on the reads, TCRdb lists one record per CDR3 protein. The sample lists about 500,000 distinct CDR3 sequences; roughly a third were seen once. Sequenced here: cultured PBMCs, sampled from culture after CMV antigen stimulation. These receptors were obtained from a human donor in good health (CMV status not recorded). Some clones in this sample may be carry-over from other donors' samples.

This CDR3 is CASSPGDYANEQFF. In DNA, the CDR3 is TGTGCCAGCAGCCCGGGGGACTACGCAAATGAGCAGTTCTTC. The rearrangement links TRBV3-1 to TRBJ2-1; 7 nucleotides align to TRBD2. The CDR3 is 14 amino acids. The trim removed 4 bases at V and 7 bases at J, leaving 7 bases unmatched. Germline V gene sequence: CDR1 LGHDT, CDR2 YNNKEL (reference sequence).

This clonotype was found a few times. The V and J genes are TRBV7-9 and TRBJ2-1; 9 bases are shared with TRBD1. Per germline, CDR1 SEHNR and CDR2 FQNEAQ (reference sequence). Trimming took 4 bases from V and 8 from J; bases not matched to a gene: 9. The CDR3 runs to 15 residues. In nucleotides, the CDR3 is TGTGCCAGCAGCTACCCGACAGGGGGATGGTATGAGCAGTTCTTC. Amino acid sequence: CASSYPTGGWYEQFF.

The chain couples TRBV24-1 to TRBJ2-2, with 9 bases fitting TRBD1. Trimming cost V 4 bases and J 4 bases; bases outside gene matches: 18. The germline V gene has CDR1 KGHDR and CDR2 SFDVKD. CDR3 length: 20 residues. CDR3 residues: CATSEATGGIFGIFTGELFF. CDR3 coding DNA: TGTGCCACCAGTGAAGCGACAGGGGGTATTTTTGGAATATTCACCGGGGAGCTGTTTTTT.

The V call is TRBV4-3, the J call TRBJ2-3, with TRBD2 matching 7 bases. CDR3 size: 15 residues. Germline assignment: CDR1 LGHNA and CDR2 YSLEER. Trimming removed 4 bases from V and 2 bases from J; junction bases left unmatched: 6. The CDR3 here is CASSPGGSSTDTQYF. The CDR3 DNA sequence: TGCGCCAGCAGCCCGGGGGGTAGCTCCACAGATACGCAGTATTTT.

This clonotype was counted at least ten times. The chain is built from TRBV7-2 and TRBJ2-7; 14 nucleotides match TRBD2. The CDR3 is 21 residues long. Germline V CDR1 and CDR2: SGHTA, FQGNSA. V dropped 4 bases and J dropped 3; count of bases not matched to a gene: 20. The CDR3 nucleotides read TGTGCCAGCAGCTCCTCGGGGCTGGACGGACTAGCGGGAGGACTTAGCTACGAGCAGTACTTC. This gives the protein CASSSSGLDGLAGGLSYEQYF.

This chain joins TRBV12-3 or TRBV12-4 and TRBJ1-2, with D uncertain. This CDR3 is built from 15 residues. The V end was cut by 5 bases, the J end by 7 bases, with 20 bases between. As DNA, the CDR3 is TGTGCCAGCAGTCCCACCGTTGGAGCGCTTACTGGCTACACCTTC. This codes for CASSPTVGALTGYTF.

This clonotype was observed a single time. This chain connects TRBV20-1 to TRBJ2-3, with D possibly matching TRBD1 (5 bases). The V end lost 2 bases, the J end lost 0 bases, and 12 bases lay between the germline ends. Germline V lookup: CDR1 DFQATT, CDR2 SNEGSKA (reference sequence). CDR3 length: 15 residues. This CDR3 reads CSARRVRQSTDTQYF. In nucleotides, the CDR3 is TGCAGTGCTAGAAGGGTCCGACAGAGCACAGATACGCAGTATTTT.

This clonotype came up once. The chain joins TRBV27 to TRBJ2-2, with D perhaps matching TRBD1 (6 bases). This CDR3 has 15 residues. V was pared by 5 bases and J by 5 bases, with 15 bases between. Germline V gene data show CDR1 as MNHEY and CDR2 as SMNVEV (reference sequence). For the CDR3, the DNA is TGTGCCAGCAGTCCCGGGACATGGACGACCGGGGAGCTGTTTTTT. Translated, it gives CASSPGTWTTGELFF.

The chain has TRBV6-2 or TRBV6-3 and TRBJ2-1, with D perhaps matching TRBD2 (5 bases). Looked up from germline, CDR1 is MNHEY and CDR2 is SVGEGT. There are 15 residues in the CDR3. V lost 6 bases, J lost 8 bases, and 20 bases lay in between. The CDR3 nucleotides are TGTGCCAGCAGCCCCGAGGGCGGTGGTTCCGATGAGCAGTTCTTC. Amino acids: CASSPEGGGSDEQFF.

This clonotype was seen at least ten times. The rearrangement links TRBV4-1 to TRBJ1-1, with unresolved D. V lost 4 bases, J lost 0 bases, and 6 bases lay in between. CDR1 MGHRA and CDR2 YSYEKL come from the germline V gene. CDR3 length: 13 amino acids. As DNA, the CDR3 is TGCGCCAGCAGCCTGGCGATGAACACTGAAGCTTTCTTT. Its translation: CASSLAMNTEAFF.

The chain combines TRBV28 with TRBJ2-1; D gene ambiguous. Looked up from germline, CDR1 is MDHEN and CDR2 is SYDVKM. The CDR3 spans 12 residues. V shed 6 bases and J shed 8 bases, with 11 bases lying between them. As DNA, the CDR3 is TGTGCCAGCAGGGGAAGTTGGGATGAGCAGTTCTTC. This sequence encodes CASRGSWDEQFF.

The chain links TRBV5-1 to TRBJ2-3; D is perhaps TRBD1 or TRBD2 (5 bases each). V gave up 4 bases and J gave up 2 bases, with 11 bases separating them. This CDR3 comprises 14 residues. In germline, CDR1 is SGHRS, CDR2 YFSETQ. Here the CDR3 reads CASSQGTATDTQYF. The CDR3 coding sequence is TGCGCCAGCAGCCAAGGGACGGCCACAGATACGCAGTATTTT.

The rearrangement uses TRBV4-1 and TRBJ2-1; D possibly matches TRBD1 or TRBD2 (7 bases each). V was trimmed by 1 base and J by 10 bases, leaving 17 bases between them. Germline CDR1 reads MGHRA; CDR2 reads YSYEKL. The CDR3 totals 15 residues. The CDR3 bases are TGCGCCAGCAGCCAAGTTTTTCAGGGGGGGTGGGAGCAGTTCTTC. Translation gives CASSQVFQGGWEQFF.

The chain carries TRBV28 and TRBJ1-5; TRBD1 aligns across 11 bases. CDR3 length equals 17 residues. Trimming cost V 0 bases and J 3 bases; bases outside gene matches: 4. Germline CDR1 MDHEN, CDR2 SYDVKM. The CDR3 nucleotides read TGTGCCAGCAGTTTATGGGACAGGGGGCTCGCCAATCAGCCCCAGCATTTT. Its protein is CASSLWDRGLANQPQHF.

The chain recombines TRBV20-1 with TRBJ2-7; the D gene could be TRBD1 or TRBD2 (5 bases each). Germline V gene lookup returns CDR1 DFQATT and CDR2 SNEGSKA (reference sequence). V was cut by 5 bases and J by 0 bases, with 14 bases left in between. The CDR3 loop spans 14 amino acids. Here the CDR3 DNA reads TGCAGTGCTGGGAAAAAGGGGACCTCCTACGAGCAGTACTTC. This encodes CSAGKKGTSYEQYF.

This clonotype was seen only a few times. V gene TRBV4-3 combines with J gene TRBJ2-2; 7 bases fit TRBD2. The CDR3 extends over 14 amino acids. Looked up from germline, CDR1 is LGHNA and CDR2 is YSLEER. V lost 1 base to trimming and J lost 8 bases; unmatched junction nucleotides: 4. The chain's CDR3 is CASSQVTSAGELFF. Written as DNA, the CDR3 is TGCGCCAGCAGCCAAGTCACTAGCGCGGGGGAGCTGTTTTTT.

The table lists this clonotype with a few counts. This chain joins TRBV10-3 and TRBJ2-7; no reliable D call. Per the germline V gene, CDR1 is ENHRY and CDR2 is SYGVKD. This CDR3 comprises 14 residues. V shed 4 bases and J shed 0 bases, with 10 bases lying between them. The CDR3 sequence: CAISGAESSYEQYF. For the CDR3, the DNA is TGTGCCATCAGTGGGGCAGAGAGCTCCTACGAGCAGTACTTC.

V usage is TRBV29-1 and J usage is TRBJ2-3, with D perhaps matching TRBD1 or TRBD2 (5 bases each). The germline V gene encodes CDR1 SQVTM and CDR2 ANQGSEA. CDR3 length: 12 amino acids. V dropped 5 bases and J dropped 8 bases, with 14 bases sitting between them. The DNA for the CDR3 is TGCAGCGTTAGAGGGGTTTCGGCTACGCAGTATTTT. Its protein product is CSVRGVSATQYF.